The clone carrying this T cell receptor (beta chain) was seen only once. TCRdb keeps only in-frame clones here, not all; method: immunoSEQ multiplex PCR. Seen here are 2 million to 2.5 million clones, approximately 94% observed once, and the top ten hold 0.13%. The data originate from a study of shared clonotypes between healthy human individuals. Study donors comprised healthy, HIV-negative adults devoid of recent acute infection or vaccination. Germline-derived CDR1 and CDR2 are MGHRA and YSYEKL. V lost 1 base and J 1 base, leaving 10 bases between the germline ends. The CDR3 loop spans 15 amino acids.

The V and J genes are TRBV4-1 and TRBJ1-2, with a weak D call TRBD1 (5 bases). The receptor's source is a man between 18 and 29 years old in good health. The sequenced sample was naive CD4+ T cells sorted from blood. Subset defined: CD45RA+ positively selected. The CDR3 coding sequence is TGCGCCAGCAGCCAAGTGGTGACAGTTAACTATGGCTACACCTTC. It yields the protein CASSQVVTVNYGYTF.